Below, one T cell receptor (beta chain) is given with its context. These data belong to a study of technical replicates of blood from a few donors. There are 11 residues in the CDR3. Germline loops: CDR1 SQVTM, CDR2 ANQGSEA. Deletions cut 1 base from V and 9 bases from J, with 10 bases between. Using immunoSEQ multiplex PCR, the repertoire was profiled, and TCRdb retains in-frame clones only, with some absent. Of 65,000 to 95,000 clones listed, 95% to 98% were seen once; the top ten hold 0.25% to 0.3%. The material sequenced was T cells isolated from PBMCs. The genes are TRBV29-1 and TRBJ2-7; a possible D gene is TRBD2 (5 bases). The TCR comes from a human donor in good health. CDR3 bases: TGCAGCGTTGAAGGTCTAGCCGGGCAGTACTTC. It yields the protein CSVEGLAGQYF.